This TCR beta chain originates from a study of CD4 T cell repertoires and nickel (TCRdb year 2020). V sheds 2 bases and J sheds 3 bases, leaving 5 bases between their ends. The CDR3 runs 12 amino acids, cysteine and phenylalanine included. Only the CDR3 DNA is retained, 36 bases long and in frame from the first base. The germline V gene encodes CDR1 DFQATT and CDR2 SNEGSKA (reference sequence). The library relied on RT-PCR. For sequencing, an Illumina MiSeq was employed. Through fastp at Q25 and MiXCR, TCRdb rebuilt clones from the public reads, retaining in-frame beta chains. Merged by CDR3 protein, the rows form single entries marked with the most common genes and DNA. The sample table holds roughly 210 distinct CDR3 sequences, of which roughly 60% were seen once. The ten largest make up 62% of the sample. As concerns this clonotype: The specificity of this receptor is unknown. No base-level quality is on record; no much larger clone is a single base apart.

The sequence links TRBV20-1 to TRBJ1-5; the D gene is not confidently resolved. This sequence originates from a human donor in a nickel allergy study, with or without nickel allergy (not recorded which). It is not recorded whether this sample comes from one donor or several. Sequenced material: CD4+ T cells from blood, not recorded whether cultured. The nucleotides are TGCAGTGCTAGACAGCCCAATCAGCCCCAGCATTTT. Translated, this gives CSARQPNQPQHF.